Sequencing of this TCR beta chain was carried out in a study of blood T cell repertoires in COVID-19. Overall study: Both acute and convalescent COVID-19 samples were obtained from the United States, Italy and Spain. Sample material is recorded as cDNA or gDNA derived from T cells, B-cell-depleted T cells, or PBMCs.

The germline V gene encodes CDR1 MRHNA and CDR2 SNTAGT. CDR3 length: 16 residues. V was clipped by 6 bases and J by 4 bases, with 16 bases between them. Per the original methods: Amplification of reference gene primers was used by the study to estimate nucleated cell counts. The table came from immunoSEQ multiplex PCR; TCRdb's copy has only in-frame clones and leaves some out. The V and J calls and clone size are taken from that table; D and trimming were inferred from the DNA. Of 90,000 to 100,000 clones in the sample, 87% were seen once. The sample taken for sequencing was peripheral blood. This receptor was identified in a man between 65 and 79 years old with acute or convalescent COVID-19. The J gene is TRBJ1-6, the V gene TRBV6-4; tentatively, D is TRBD1 (6 bases). The CDR3 coding sequence is TGTGCCAGCAGGGATACAGGGAAAACGTATAATTCACCCCTCCACTTT. This encodes CASRDTGKTYNSPLHF.